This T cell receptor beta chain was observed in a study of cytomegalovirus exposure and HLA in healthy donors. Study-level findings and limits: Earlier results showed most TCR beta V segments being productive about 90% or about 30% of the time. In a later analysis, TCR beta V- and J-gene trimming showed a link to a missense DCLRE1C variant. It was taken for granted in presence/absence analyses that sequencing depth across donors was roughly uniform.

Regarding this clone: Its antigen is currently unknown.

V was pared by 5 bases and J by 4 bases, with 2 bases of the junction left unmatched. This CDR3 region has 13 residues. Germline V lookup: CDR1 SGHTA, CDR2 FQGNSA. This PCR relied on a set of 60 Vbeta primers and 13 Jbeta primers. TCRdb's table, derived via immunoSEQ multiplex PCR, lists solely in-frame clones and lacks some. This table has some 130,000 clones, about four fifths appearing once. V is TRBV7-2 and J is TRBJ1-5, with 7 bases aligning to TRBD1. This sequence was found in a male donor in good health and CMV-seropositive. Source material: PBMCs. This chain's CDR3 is CASSPRGNQPQHF. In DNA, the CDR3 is TGTGCCAGCAGCCCCAGGGGGAATCAGCCCCAGCATTTT.